The 11 T cell receptor beta chains in this list originate from one sample, sequenced in a study of cytomegalovirus exposure and HLA in healthy donors. 60 Vbeta and 13 Jbeta primers were used in PCR. The assay was immunoSEQ multiplex PCR, and TCRdb's table has in-frame clones only and misses some. The table includes 150,000 to 180,000 clones, 70% to 90% detected once. The specimen sequenced was PBMCs. These receptor sequences come from a woman aged 40 to 50 in good health and CMV-seropositive.

V gene TRBV28 combines with J gene TRBJ1-1; possibly TRBD1 for D (6 bases). From germline, CDR1 is MDHEN and CDR2 SYDVKM. This CDR3 has 16 residues. Trimming removed 5 bases from V and 1 base from J, with 17 bases in between. The CDR3 sequence: CASSRAAGAGNTEAFF. The CDR3 DNA reads as TGTGCCAGCAGTCGGGCGGCGGGGGCCGGGAACACTGAAGCTTTCTTT.

DNA of the CDR3: TGTGCCAGCAGTGAAGTTGAACTAGCGGGAGGTAGGACCGGGGAGCTGTTTTTT. Its protein product is CASSEVELAGGRTGELFF. The rearrangement uses TRBV6-1 and TRBJ2-2, with TRBD2 matching 12 bases. The germline V gene has CDR1 MNHNS and CDR2 SASEGT. With V trimmed by 1 base and J by 5 bases, 8 bases remained unmatched. This CDR3 contains 18 residues.

This sequence joins TRBV7-9 and TRBJ2-4; D perhaps matches TRBD1 (6 bases). CDR1 is SEHNR, CDR2 FQNEAQ, per germline (reference sequence). This CDR3 has 16 amino acids. With 5 bases removed from V and 7 bases from J, the gap between germline ends came to 21 bases. CDR3 in amino acids: CASSRGQLAPRNIQYF. As DNA, the CDR3 is TGTGCCAGCAGCAGAGGACAGTTGGCGCCCCGGAACATTCAGTACTTC.

The chain links TRBV28 to TRBJ1-1, with TRBD1 matching 7 bases. V lost 2 bases, J lost 2 bases, and 2 bases stayed unmatched. The CDR3 is 14 residues long. CDR1 is MDHEN and CDR2 is SYDVKM in the germline V gene. In DNA, the CDR3 is TGTGCCAGCAGTTTAACAGGGGACAACACTGAAGCTTTCTTT. It codes for CASSLTGDNTEAFF. Full variable domain (rest looked up from reference TRBV28 and TRBJ1-1): DVKVTQSSRYLVKRTGEKVFLECVQDMDHENMFWYRQDPGLGLRLIYFSYDVKMKEKGDIPEGYSVSREKKERFSLILESASTNQTSMYLCASSLTGDNTEAFFGQGTRLTVV.

To note about this clone: An end of the junction differs from the germline gene, which may be a read error. The V gene is TRBV18, the J gene TRBJ2-7; TRBD1 agrees at 9 bases. CDR3 length: 11 residues. Germline lookup yields CDR1 KGHSH and CDR2 LQKENI. CDR3 sequence (DNA): TGTGCCAGCTCACTGGGACAGGGCTATCACTTC. Translation: CASSLGQGYHF.

The rearrangement joins TRBV28 to TRBJ1-2, with 8 bases identical to TRBD1. J lost 4 bases, V lost 5 bases, and 15 bases had no gene match. This CDR3 spans 17 amino acids. CDR1 is MDHEN and CDR2 is SYDVKM in the germline V gene. CDR3 nucleotide sequence: TGTGCCAGCAGTCCTCATTGGCAGGGGGCTTCAAGCTATGGCTACACCTTC. This gives the protein CASSPHWQGASSYGYTF.

The V and J genes are TRBV27 and TRBJ1-2, with 9 bases matching TRBD1. CDR3 length: 17 amino acids. Looked up from germline, CDR1 is MNHEY and CDR2 is SMNVEV (reference sequence). J gave up 4 bases and V 5 bases, and 14 bases lay outside the gene matches. Here the CDR3 reads CASSQWTGVALGYGYTF. CDR3 in DNA: TGTGCCAGCAGTCAATGGACAGGGGTCGCCCTTGGCTATGGCTACACCTTC.

The V and J genes are TRBV9 and TRBJ2-3, with TRBD2 matching over 12 bases. V was clipped by 3 bases and J by 3 bases; unmatched bases: 11. CDR3 length equals 18 residues. Germline V gene lookup returns CDR1 SGDLS and CDR2 YYNGEE. The CDR3 loop reads CASSGGTSGSRATDTQYF. CDR3 coding DNA: TGTGCCAGCAGCGGGGGGACTAGCGGGTCCCGGGCGACAGATACGCAGTATTTT.

The gene calls are TRBV29-1 and TRBJ1-3; D is unclear. Deletions cut 4 bases from V and 0 bases from J, with 7 bases between. The CDR3 has 13 residues. The V gene's germline CDR1 is SQVTM and CDR2 ANQGSEA. CDR3 sequence (DNA): TGCAGCGTTGTACTGAACTCTGGAAACACCATATATTTT. It specifies CSVVLNSGNTIYF.

The CDR3 sequence is CASSQAVRGEQYF. DNA for the CDR3: TGTGCCAGCAGCCAAGCCGTCAGAGGCGAGCAGTACTTC. The J gene is TRBJ2-7, the V gene TRBV14; D uncertain. The CDR3 spans 13 residues. Germline V gene lookup returns CDR1 SGHDN and CDR2 FVKESK. V lost 1 base to trimming and J lost 6 bases, with 10 bases between them.

The chain recombines TRBV7-9 with TRBJ1-5; 7 bases line up with TRBD1. This CDR3 region has 14 residues. The V segment lost 5 bases and the J segment 1 base; nucleotides outside the gene matches: 2. Germline CDR1 is SEHNR and CDR2 is FQNEAQ (reference sequence). In nucleotides, the CDR3 is TGTGCCAGCAGCCCGACAGGGAGCAATCAGCCCCAGCATTTT. This sequence encodes CASSPTGSNQPQHF.